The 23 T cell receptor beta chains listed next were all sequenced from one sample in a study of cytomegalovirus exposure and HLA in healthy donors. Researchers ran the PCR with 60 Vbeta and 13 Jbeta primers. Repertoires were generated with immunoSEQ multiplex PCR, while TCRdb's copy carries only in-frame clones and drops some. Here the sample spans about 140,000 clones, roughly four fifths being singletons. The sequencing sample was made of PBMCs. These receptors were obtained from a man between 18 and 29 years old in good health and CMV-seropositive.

The CDR3 DNA is TGTGCCAGCAGCTTATCCTCCGGCGGGAGAGTCATCTACGAGCAGTACTTC. Protein product: CASSLSSGGRVIYEQYF. The chain links TRBV7-2 to TRBJ2-7; TRBD2 agrees at 7 bases. Germline-derived CDR1 and CDR2 are SGHTA and FQGNSA. V shed 2 bases and J 3 bases; nucleotides not matched to a gene: 13. The CDR3 loop spans 17 amino acids.

The CDR3 protein is CASSEVVAQYF. The DNA for the CDR3 is TGTGCCAGCAGTGAAGTCGTAGCCCAGTACTTC. The rearrangement joins TRBV2 to TRBJ2-5, with no clear D. The CDR3 totals 11 residues. Trimming cost V 1 base and J 9 bases, with 6 bases left between them. From germline, CDR1 is SNHLY and CDR2 FYNNEI.

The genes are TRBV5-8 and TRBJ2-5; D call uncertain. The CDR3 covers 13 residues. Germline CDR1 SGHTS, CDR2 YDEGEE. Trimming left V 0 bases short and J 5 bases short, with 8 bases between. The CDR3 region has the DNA TGTGCCAGCAGCTTGGGTCTCCGGGAGACCCAGTACTTC. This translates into CASSLGLRETQYF.

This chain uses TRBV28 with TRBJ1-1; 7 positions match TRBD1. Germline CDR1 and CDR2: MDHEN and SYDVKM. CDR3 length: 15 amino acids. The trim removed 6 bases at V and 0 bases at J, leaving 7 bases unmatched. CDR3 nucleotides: TGTGCCAGCAGGTATCGACAGGGTGTGAACACTGAAGCTTTCTTT. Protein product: CASRYRQGVNTEAFF. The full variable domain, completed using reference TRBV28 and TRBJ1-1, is DVKVTQSSRYLVKRTGEKVFLECVQDMDHENMFWYRQDPGLGLRLIYFSYDVKMKEKGDIPEGYSVSREKKERFSLILESASTNQTSMYLCASRYRQGVNTEAFFGQGTRLTVV.

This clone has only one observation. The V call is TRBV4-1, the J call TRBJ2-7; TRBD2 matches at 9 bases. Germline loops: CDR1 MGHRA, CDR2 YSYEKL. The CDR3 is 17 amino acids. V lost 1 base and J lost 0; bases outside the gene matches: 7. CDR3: CASSQVSGRLSSYEQYF. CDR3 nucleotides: TGCGCCAGCAGCCAAGTGAGCGGGAGGCTTAGCTCCTACGAGCAGTACTTC.

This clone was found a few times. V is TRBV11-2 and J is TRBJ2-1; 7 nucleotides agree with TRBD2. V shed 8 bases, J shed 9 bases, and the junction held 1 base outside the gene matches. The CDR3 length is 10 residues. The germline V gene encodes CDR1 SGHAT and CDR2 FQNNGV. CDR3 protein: CASGRGEQFF. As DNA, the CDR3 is TGTGCCAGCGGGAGGGGTGAGCAGTTCTTC.

CDR3 DNA sequence: TGTGCCAGTAGTATAGGCCTGACTAGCGGGAGCTACAATGAGCAGTTCTTC. This translates into CASSIGLTSGSYNEQFF. The gene calls are TRBV19 and TRBJ2-1, with 12 bases lining up with TRBD2. Germline CDR1 LNHDA, CDR2 SQIVND (reference sequence). The CDR3 sequence is 17 residues long. After removal of 1 base from V and 3 bases from J, the junction contained 4 bases not matched to a gene. The complete variable domain, with remaining parts taken from reference TRBV19 and TRBJ2-1, reads DGGITQSPKYLFRKEGQNVTLSCEQNLNHDAMYWYRQDPGQGLRLIYYSQIVNDFQKGDIAEGYSVSREKKESFPLTVTSAQKNPTAFYLCASSIGLTSGSYNEQFFGPGTRLTVL.

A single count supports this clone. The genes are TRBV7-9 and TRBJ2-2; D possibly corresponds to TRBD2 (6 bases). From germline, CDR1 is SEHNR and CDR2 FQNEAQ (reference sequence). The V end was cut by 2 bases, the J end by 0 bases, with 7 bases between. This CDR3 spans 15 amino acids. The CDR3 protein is CASSLRLANTGELFF. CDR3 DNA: TGTGCCAGCAGCTTAAGACTAGCGAACACCGGGGAGCTGTTTTTT.

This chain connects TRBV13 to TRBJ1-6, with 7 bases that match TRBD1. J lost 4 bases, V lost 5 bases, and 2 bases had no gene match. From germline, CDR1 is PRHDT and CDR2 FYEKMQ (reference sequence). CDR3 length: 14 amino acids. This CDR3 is CASSAGQYNSPLHF. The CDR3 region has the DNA TGTGCCAGCAGCGCGGGACAGTATAATTCACCCCTCCACTTT.

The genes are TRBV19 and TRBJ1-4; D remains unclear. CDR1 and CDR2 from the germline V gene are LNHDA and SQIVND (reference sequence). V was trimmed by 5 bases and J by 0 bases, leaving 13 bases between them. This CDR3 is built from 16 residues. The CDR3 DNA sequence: TGTGCCAGTAGTGGGAGTACCTCCCCAACTAATGAAAAACTGTTTTTT. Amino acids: CASSGSTSPTNEKLFF.

The CDR3 nucleotides read TGTGCCAGCAGGAAACAGGGGGCGGCTAATGAAAAACTGTTTTTT. Translation gives CASRKQGAANEKLFF. The V gene is TRBV6-1, the J gene TRBJ1-4; the match to TRBD1 covers 9 bases. With V trimmed by 6 bases and J by 3 bases, 5 bases remained unmatched. Germline V gives CDR1 MNHNS, CDR2 SASEGT. The CDR3 has 15 amino acids.

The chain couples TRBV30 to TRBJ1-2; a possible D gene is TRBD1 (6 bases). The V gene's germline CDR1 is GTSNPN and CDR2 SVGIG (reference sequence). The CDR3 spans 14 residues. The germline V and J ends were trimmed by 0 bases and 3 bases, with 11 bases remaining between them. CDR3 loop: CAWSVIGGYYGYTF. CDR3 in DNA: TGTGCCTGGAGTGTAATAGGGGGATACTATGGCTACACCTTC.

DNA of the CDR3: TGTGCCAGCAGCTTACCTACGAGCACTGAAGCTTTCTTT. Translated, it gives CASSLPTSTEAFF. V and J are TRBV11-2 and TRBJ1-1, with no clear D. CDR3 size: 13 residues. Germline V gene sequence: CDR1 SGHAT, CDR2 FQNNGV. The V end lost 2 bases, the J end lost 4 bases, and 8 bases lay between the germline ends.

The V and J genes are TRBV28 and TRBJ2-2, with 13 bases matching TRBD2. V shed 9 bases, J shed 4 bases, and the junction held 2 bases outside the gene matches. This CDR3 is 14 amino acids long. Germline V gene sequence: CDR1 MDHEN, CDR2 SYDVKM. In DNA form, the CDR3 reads TGTGCCAGTACTAGCGGGAGGGTCACCGGGGAGCTGTTTTTT. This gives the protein CASTSGRVTGELFF.

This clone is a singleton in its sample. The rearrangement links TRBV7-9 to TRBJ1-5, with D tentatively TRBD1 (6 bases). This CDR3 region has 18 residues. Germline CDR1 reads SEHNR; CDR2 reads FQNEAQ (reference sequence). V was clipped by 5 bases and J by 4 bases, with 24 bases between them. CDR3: CASSHLNFTGNVNQPQHF. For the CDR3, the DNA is TGTGCCAGCAGCCATCTAAACTTTACAGGGAACGTGAATCAGCCCCAGCATTTT.

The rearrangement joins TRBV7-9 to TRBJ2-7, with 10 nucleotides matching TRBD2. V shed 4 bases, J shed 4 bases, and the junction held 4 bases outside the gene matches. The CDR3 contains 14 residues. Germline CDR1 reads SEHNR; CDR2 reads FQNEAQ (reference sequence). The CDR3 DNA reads TGTGCCAGCAGCTCCCGGACTAGCGGATACGAGCAGTACTTC. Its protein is CASSSRTSGYEQYF.

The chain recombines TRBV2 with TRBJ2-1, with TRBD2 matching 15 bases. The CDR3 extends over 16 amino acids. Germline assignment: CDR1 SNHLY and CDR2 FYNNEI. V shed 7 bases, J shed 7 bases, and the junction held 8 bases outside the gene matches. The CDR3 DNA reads TGTGCCAGCACCCCCTCCGGGACTAGCGGGAGGAATGAGCAGTTCTTC. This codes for CASTPSGTSGRNEQFF.

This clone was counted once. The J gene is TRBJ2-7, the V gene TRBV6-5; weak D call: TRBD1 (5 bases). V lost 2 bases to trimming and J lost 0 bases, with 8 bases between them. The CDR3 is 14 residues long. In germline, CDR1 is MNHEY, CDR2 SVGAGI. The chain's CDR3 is CASSYRGGSYEQYF. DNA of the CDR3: TGTGCCAGCAGTTACAGGGGTGGCTCCTACGAGCAGTACTTC.

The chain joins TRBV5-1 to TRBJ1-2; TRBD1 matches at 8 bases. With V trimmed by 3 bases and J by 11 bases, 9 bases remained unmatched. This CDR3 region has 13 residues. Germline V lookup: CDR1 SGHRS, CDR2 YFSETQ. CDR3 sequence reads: CASSSDRAYGYTF. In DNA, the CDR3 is TGCGCCAGCAGCTCGGACAGGGCATACGGTTACACCTTC.

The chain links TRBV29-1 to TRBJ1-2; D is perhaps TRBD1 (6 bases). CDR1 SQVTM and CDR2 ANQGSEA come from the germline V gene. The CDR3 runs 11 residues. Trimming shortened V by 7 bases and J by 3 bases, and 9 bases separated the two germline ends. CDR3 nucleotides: TGCAGCGCGGGACAAGACTATGGCTACACCTTC. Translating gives CSAGQDYGYTF.

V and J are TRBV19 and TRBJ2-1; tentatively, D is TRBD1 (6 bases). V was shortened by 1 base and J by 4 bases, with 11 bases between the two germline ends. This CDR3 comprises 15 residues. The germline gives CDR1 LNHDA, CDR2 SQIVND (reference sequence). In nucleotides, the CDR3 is TGTGCCAGTAGTATAGCCCAGGGGTTATACAATGAGCAGTTCTTC. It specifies CASSIAQGLYNEQFF.

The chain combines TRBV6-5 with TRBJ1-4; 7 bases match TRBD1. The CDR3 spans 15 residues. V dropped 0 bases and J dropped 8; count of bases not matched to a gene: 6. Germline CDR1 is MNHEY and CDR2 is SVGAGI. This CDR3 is CASSYSRQGGEKLFF. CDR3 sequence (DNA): TGTGCCAGCAGTTACTCCCGACAGGGTGGCGAAAAACTGTTTTTT.

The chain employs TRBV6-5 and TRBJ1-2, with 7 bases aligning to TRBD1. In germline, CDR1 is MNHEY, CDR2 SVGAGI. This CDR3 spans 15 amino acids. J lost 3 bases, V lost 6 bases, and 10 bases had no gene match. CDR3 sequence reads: CASRGSGQNDYGYTF. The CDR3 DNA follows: TGTGCCAGCAGAGGGTCGGGACAGAACGACTATGGCTACACCTTC.